The 26 T cell receptor beta chains in this list originate from one sample, sequenced in a study of early T cells in non-severe SARS-CoV-2 infection. MiXCR was run by TCRdb on the 5' RACE reads, yielding one entry per CDR3 protein. The data hold 100,000 to 150,000 distinct CDR3 sequences, with just under 15% observed a single time. Specimen: whole blood. The receptor set was obtained from an adult who was a healthcare worker with PCR-confirmed SARS-CoV-2 infection or an uninfected control (not recorded which).

This clonotype was observed a few times. The chain carries TRBV5-1 and TRBJ2-2, with no clear D. Between the trimmed V and J ends, which lost 0 bases and 6 bases, there was a span of 15 bases. This CDR3 is 16 amino acids long. Germline V gives CDR1 SGHRS, CDR2 YFSETQ. Here the CDR3 reads CASSLDIQVVPGELFF. The CDR3 coding sequence is TGCGCCAGCAGCTTGGATATCCAGGTGGTACCCGGGGAGCTGTTTTTT. Supplemented by reference TRBV5-1 and TRBJ2-2, the full variable domain reads KAGVTQTPRYLIKTRGQQVTLSCSPISGHRSVSWYQQTPGQGLQFLFEYFSETQRNKGNFPGRFSGRQFSNSRSEMNVSTLELGDSALYLCASSLDIQVVPGELFFGEGSRLTVL.

The chain employs TRBV12-3 or TRBV12-4 and TRBJ2-7; possible D gene TRBD2, 7 bases. V lost 4 bases and J 0 bases, leaving 13 bases between the germline ends. This CDR3 contains 15 residues. The CDR3 sequence: CASSSRGAHSYEQYF. Here the CDR3 DNA reads TGTGCCAGCAGTTCTCGGGGGGCCCACTCCTACGAGCAGTACTTC.

V gene TRBV24-1 combines with J gene TRBJ2-2; D call uncertain. The V end was cut by 7 bases, the J end by 4 bases, with 12 bases between. The CDR3 extends over 14 amino acids. Germline V lookup: CDR1 KGHDR, CDR2 SFDVKD. The CDR3 DNA follows: TGTGCCACCAGCCCCGGGCCACTCACCGGGGAGCTGTTTTTT. Translated, it gives CATSPGPLTGELFF.

This clonotype has more than one count but fewer than ten. This rearrangement joins TRBV6-6 to TRBJ1-2; D is uncertain. V lost 0 bases and J 10 bases, leaving 15 bases between the germline ends. The CDR3 is made up of 14 amino acids. In germline, CDR1 is MNHNY, CDR2 SVGAGI (reference sequence). This CDR3 is CASSYSTAGRDYTF. The CDR3 DNA is TGTGCCAGCAGTTACTCGACGGCGGGGAGAGACTACACCTTC.

V gene TRBV29-1 combines with J gene TRBJ2-3; D may be TRBD1 (6 bases). The ends were cut back, 5 bases at V and 3 bases at J, with 12 bases in the middle. CDR1 and CDR2 from the germline V gene are SQVTM and ANQGSEA. This CDR3 region has 13 residues. CDR3 in amino acids: CSVRQEYTDTQYF. As DNA, the CDR3 is TGCAGCGTTCGACAGGAGTATACAGATACGCAGTATTTT.

This sequence joins TRBV27 and TRBJ1-1; D not certain. Trimming pared 5 bases from V and 6 bases from J, leaving 16 bases between. The CDR3 is 14 amino acids. Germline CDR1 is MNHEY and CDR2 is SMNVEV (reference sequence). The CDR3 spells CASSRGWGKPEAFF. The CDR3 bases are TGTGCCAGCAGTCGCGGTTGGGGAAAGCCTGAAGCTTTCTTT.

V gene TRBV7-6 combines with J gene TRBJ2-5, with D perhaps TRBD1 (6 bases). V was clipped by 3 bases and J by 4 bases, with 12 bases between them. Germline CDR1 and CDR2: SGHVS and FNYEAQ. The CDR3 totals 14 residues. For the CDR3, the DNA is TGTGCCAGCAGCTTCCAACAGGGAAGAGAGACCCAGTACTTC. Its protein is CASSFQQGRETQYF.

This clonotype came up many times. CDR3 in amino acids: CAWKQGPGPQHF. The DNA of the CDR3 is TGTGCCTGGAAACAGGGACCTGGGCCCCAGCATTTT. The rearrangement links TRBV30 to TRBJ1-5, with D perhaps matching TRBD1 (6 bases). CDR1 and CDR2 from the germline V gene are GTSNPN and SVGIG (reference sequence). This CDR3 has 12 amino acids. V lost 4 bases and J lost 9, with 13 bases in between. Using reference TRBV30 and TRBJ1-5 for the parts outside the CDR3, the full variable domain is SQTIHQWPATLVQPVGSPLSLECTVEGTSNPNLYWYRQAAGRGLQLLFYSVGIGQISSEVPQNLSASRPQDRQFILSSKKLLLSDSGFYLCAWKQGPGPQHFGDGTRLSIL.

This chain joins TRBV11-1 and TRBJ1-1; 9 bases align to TRBD1. V lost 8 bases to trimming and J lost 8 bases; unmatched junction nucleotides: 6. The CDR3 consists of 12 residues. Germline loops: CDR1 SGHAT, CDR2 FQDESV (reference sequence). The CDR3 protein is CASRGQGSEAFF. The CDR3 coding sequence is TGTGCCAGCCGGGGACAGGGATCCGAAGCTTTCTTT.

The chain joins TRBV29-1 to TRBJ1-1; D is undetermined. The CDR3 loop spans 10 amino acids. Per germline, CDR1 SQVTM and CDR2 ANQGSEA. V lost 5 bases and J lost 6, with 7 bases in between. This CDR3 reads CSVYVSEAFF. CDR3 coding DNA: TGCAGCGTTTATGTCTCTGAAGCTTTCTTT.

This chain connects TRBV29-1 to TRBJ2-1; 9 bases map to TRBD1. The CDR3 is 14 residues long. After removal of 8 bases from V and 6 bases from J, the junction contained 11 bases not matched to a gene. The germline V gene has CDR1 SQVTM and CDR2 ANQGSEA. The CDR3 spells CSSIGDREGNEQFF. In DNA form, the CDR3 reads TGCAGCTCGATTGGGGACAGGGAGGGCAATGAGCAGTTCTTC.

This clonotype has ten or more counts. The chain recombines TRBV20-1 with TRBJ2-5; no reliable D call. The V and J ends lost 7 bases and 2 bases respectively, with 5 bases between them. This CDR3 is 10 amino acids long. Germline loops: CDR1 DFQATT, CDR2 SNEGSKA (reference sequence). CDR3 protein: CSGGQETQYF. The CDR3 DNA reads as TGCAGTGGGGGACAAGAGACCCAGTACTTC.

The chain couples TRBV6-6 to TRBJ1-6; unclear D gene. Germline loops: CDR1 MNHNY, CDR2 SVGAGI (reference sequence). CDR3 size: 16 residues. V was shortened by 0 bases and J by 7 bases, with 13 bases between the two germline ends. The CDR3 coding sequence is TGTGCCAGCAGTTACTCAAGCCCACCGGGAAATTCACCCCTCCACTTT. Its translation is CASSYSSPPGNSPLHF.

This clonotype was seen at least ten times. The chain links TRBV4-2 to TRBJ2-1; 10 nucleotides agree with TRBD2. This CDR3 has 16 residues. V gave up 2 bases and J gave up 3 bases; unmatched junction bases: 4. Germline loops: CDR1 LGHNA, CDR2 YNFKEQ. The CDR3 nucleotides are TGTGCCAGCAGCCAACCCGGACTAGCGGTCTACAATGAGCAGTTCTTC. This gives the protein CASSQPGLAVYNEQFF.

V is TRBV20-1 and J is TRBJ2-5; 7 positions match TRBD2. Germline loops: CDR1 DFQATT, CDR2 SNEGSKA (reference sequence). The CDR3 length is 15 residues. V gave up 0 bases and J gave up 2 bases; unmatched junction bases: 6. The CDR3 nucleotides are TGCAGTGCTAGAGATGGCGGGGGTACACAAGAGACCCAGTACTTC. Encoded protein: CSARDGGGTQETQYF.

This clonotype appeared a few times. J is TRBJ2-1 and V is TRBV5-4; possibly TRBD1 for D (6 bases). CDR3 length: 13 residues. CDR1 and CDR2 (germline): SGHNT, YYREEE (reference sequence). Trimming took off 4 bases at V and 8 bases at J, with 13 bases between the two ends. The CDR3 region is CASSPQGIDEQFF. For the CDR3, the DNA is TGTGCCAGCAGCCCCCAGGGGATCGATGAGCAGTTCTTC.

The chain links TRBV2 to TRBJ2-3, with 9 bases aligning to TRBD2. With 4 bases clipped from V and 2 bases from J, the junction kept 16 bases outside the gene matches. This CDR3 comprises 19 residues. Germline V gene sequence: CDR1 SNHLY, CDR2 FYNNEI. This CDR3 is CASSVDRTSIAGDTDTQYF. The CDR3 DNA sequence: TGTGCCAGCAGTGTTGACAGAACATCCATAGCGGGGGACACAGATACGCAGTATTTT.

The chain employs TRBV27 and TRBJ1-5; 8 bases map to TRBD1. The J segment lost 8 bases and the V segment lost 5 bases, leaving 11 bases of the junction unmatched. The CDR3 sequence is 15 residues long. Germline assignment: CDR1 MNHEY and CDR2 SMNVEV (reference sequence). The CDR3: CASSSFYRGKEPQHF. CDR3 coding DNA: TGTGCCAGCAGTAGCTTTTACAGGGGGAAGGAGCCCCAGCATTTT.

Only a few counts were recorded for this clonotype. The chain links TRBV10-3 to TRBJ2-3; D is undetermined. The CDR3 consists of 14 residues. Trimming took 4 bases from V and 0 from J, leaving 8 bases between them. Germline values: CDR1 ENHRY, CDR2 SYGVKD. The CDR3 nucleotides are TGTGCCATCAGTGTCTCGGCTAGCACAGATACGCAGTATTTT. It encodes CAISVSASTDTQYF.

This chain uses TRBV12-3 or TRBV12-4 with TRBJ1-1, with a tentative D call TRBD1 (6 bases). CDR3 length: 14 amino acids. V gave up 5 bases and J gave up 8 bases, with 18 bases separating them. The CDR3 coding sequence is TGTGCCAGCAGTAGCCCCACGGGGGCGGAAGAAGCTTTCTTT. It specifies CASSSPTGAEEAFF.

This chain uses TRBV18 with TRBJ1-3, with D possibly being TRBD1 (5 bases). Germline CDR1 is KGHSH and CDR2 is LQKENI. This CDR3 has 17 amino acids. Trimming took off 3 bases at V and 0 bases at J, with 15 bases between the two ends. CDR3 nucleotides: TGTGCCAGCTCACCGACGTCCAGGGTGCACTCTGGAAACACCATATATTTT. The encoded protein is CASSPTSRVHSGNTIYF.

This clonotype was counted a few times. The rearrangement links TRBV10-3 to TRBJ2-1; 9 nucleotides match TRBD2. This CDR3 is built from 16 residues. V shed 6 bases, J shed 0 bases, and the junction held 6 bases outside the gene matches. The germline V gene has CDR1 ENHRY and CDR2 SYGVKD. Written as DNA, the CDR3 is TGTGCCATCAGGGCGGGGGGGCCGAGCTCCTACAATGAGCAGTTCTTC. Protein sequence: CAIRAGGPSSYNEQFF.

This clonotype was detected a few times. This chain uses TRBV7-6 with TRBJ2-7, with 8 bases that match TRBD2. J was trimmed by 7 bases and V by 5 bases; bases with no gene match: 16. CDR3 length equals 16 residues. Germline-derived CDR1 and CDR2 are SGHVS and FNYEAQ. CDR3 amino acids: CASSQRGLAGFWEQYF. CDR3 sequence (DNA): TGTGCCAGCAGCCAACGCGGGCTAGCGGGTTTTTGGGAGCAGTACTTC.

The chain couples TRBV2 to TRBJ1-5; D may be TRBD1 (6 bases). Trimming pared 4 bases from V and 11 bases from J, leaving 18 bases between. This CDR3 region has 14 residues. Germline CDR1 and CDR2: SNHLY and FYNNEI. CDR3 residues: CASSGGGGQSTQHF. The CDR3 DNA reads TGTGCCAGCAGTGGCGGAGGGGGGCAGTCCACCCAGCATTTT. Full variable domain (missing parts from reference TRBV2 and TRBJ1-5): EPEVTQTPSHQVTQMGQEVILRCVPISNHLYFYWYRQILGQKVEFLVSFYNNEISEKSEIFDDQFSVERPDGSNFTLKIRSTKLEDSAMYFCASSGGGGQSTQHFGDGTRLSIL.

This clonotype was observed many times. This chain connects TRBV12-3 or TRBV12-4 to TRBJ2-4, with D perhaps TRBD2 (5 bases). The CDR3 covers 16 residues. Trimming took 3 bases from V and 0 from J, leaving 12 bases between them. CDR3 protein: CASSFSVGLAKNIQYF. CDR3 sequence (DNA): TGTGCCAGCAGTTTTTCCGTAGGACTAGCCAAAAACATTCAGTACTTC.

This sequence joins TRBV4-2 and TRBJ1-6; D is undetermined. This CDR3 is 14 amino acids long. Germline assignment: CDR1 LGHNA and CDR2 YNFKEQ. Trimming shortened V by 0 bases and J by 9 bases, and 9 bases separated the two germline ends. CDR3 in amino acids: CASSQEVAGSPLHF. The CDR3 DNA sequence: TGTGCCAGCAGCCAAGAAGTTGCAGGTTCACCCCTCCACTTT.